The TCR beta chain under discussion was sequenced for a study of CD8+ T cells in alopecia areata. Study overall: Treated patients were given 5 to 10 mg oral tofacitinib twice daily.

This clone was seen just once. No antigen is known for it. This CDR3 has 16 amino acids. The V and J ends lost 0 bases and 4 bases, in that order; junction bases with no gene match: 7. CDR1 is LGHNA and CDR2 is YSLEER in the germline V gene. General study findings and limits: Greater clonality was observed in lesional scalp samples, especially alopecia totalis/universalis, versus normal scalp.

Isolated RNA was reverse transcribed into cDNA used as the sequencing template. Assay used: immunoSEQ multiplex PCR; TCRdb lists only in-frame clones, some missing. The table shows 120,000 or so clones, with roughly 58% occurring only once. The rearrangement links TRBV4-3 to TRBJ2-5; 8 bases are a match to TRBD1. Sequencing used CD4+ T cells sorted from blood, obtained at week 0. The sequence derives from a human donor with alopecia areata. This CDR3 is CASSQEPRQGRETQYF. The CDR3, as DNA: TGCGCCAGCAGCCAAGAGCCCCGACAGGGGAGAGAGACCCAGTACTTC.